This is a list of T cell receptor beta chains from one sample in a study of blood T cell repertoires in COVID-19. Produced via immunoSEQ multiplex PCR; TCRdb's table is partial and in-frame only. Here the sample spans nearly 250,000 clones, around 85% being singletons. The sequenced sample was PBMCs or T cells enriched from blood (not recorded which). These receptors all come from a woman aged 50 to 60 with acute COVID-19. CDR3s include the opening cysteine and the closing phenylalanine or tryptophan. The D gene is left open where the match is weak. Only part of the rows carry a size: once, few, many, or a class if the clone is expanded.

>TRBV7-2|.|TRBJ2-3|TRBD2
TGTGCCAGCAGCTTAGGCGGGGGGGCCCCAGATACGCAGTATTTT
CASSLGGGAPDTQYF
>TRBV5-1|.|TRBJ1-5|.
TGCGCCAGCAGCTTGGAAGGGCAGGGGCATCAGCCCCAGCATTTT
CASSLEGQGHQPQHF
>TRBV30|.|TRBJ1-5|.
TGTGCCTGGAGCGAAGGGACATCGAATCAGCCCCAGCATTTT
CAWSEGTSNQPQHF
>TRBV5-1|.|TRBJ2-1|TRBD1
TGCGCCAGCAGCCCAGGACAGGGCTACAATGAGCAGTTCTTC
CASSPGQGYNEQFF
>TRBV11-2|.|TRBJ2-1|.
TGTGCCAGCAGCCGAGGCGTGGGCGCGGGCTCCTACAATGAGCAGTTCTTC
CASSRGVGAGSYNEQFF
>TRBV23-1|.|TRBJ1-1|.
TGCGCCAAAATGGACAGTGGTGACTCTGAAGCTTTCTTT
CAKMDSGDSEAFF
>TRBV7-9|.|TRBJ2-1|TRBD2
TGTGCCAGCAGTCTAAGACTAGCGGGTCCGGGTGCTGAGCAGTTCTTC
CASSLRLAGPGAEQFF
>TRBV7-2|.|TRBJ1-2|TRBD1
TGTGCCAGCAGCTTAGGAATAGGGACAGGGCGAGGCTACACCTTC
CASSLGIGTGRGYTF
>TRBV7-2|few|TRBJ2-1|TRBD2
TGTGCCAGCAGCTTAGCGGGTCAGGGAGGGTACAATGAGCAGTTCTTC
CASSLAGQGGYNEQFF
>TRBV6-5|.|TRBJ1-4|.
TGTGCCAGCAGTCTCCATGACAGGCTGAATGAAAAACTGTTTTTT
CASSLHDRLNEKLFF
>TRBV18|.|TRBJ1-5|.
TGTGCCAGCTCACCATTAAGCAATCAGCCCCAGCATTTT
CASSPLSNQPQHF
>TRBV11-3|.|TRBJ2-1|TRBD1
TGTGCCAGCAGTTCTATGACAGGGAATAAGTTCTTC
CASSSMTGNKFF
>TRBV5-4|.|TRBJ1-6|.
TGTGCCAGCAGCCGGGGGTTGGGCTATAATTCACCCCTCCACTTT
CASSRGLGYNSPLHF
>TRBV6-5|.|TRBJ2-3|.
TGTGCCAGCAACAACCTAGGAGGCACAGATACGCAGTATTTT
CASNNLGGTDTQYF
>TRBV19|.|TRBJ1-6|.
TGTGCCAGTAGTATCTCTCCCTCCTATAATTCACCCCTCCACTTT
CASSISPSYNSPLHF
>TRBV5-1|.|TRBJ1-2|TRBD1
TGCGCCAGCAGCTTGGCAGGGGGCTATGGCTACACCTTC
CASSLAGGYGYTF
>TRBV6-6|.|TRBJ2-1|.
TGTGCCAGCAATTCAAGCCCCAATGAGCAGTTCTTC
CASNSSPNEQFF